The next 13 T cell receptor beta chains were all read from a single sample in a study of cytomegalovirus exposure and HLA in healthy donors. 13 Jbeta primers and 60 Vbeta primers were used for the PCR. Data came from immunoSEQ multiplex PCR; TCRdb stores just in-frame clones and leaves some out. The table lists over 150,000 clones, approximately 80% of them singletons. The specimen was PBMCs. The receptors here all came from a woman aged 25 to 39 in good health and CMV-seropositive.

V usage is TRBV7-8 and J usage is TRBJ1-1; no definite D call. The CDR3 is made up of 16 amino acids. Germline V gene sequence: CDR1 SGHVS, CDR2 FQNEAQ. Trimming stripped 4 bases from V and 2 bases from J, with 17 bases between. The DNA for the CDR3 is TGTGCCAGCAGCTCGACTCGTCTCATCTCAAACACTGAAGCTTTCTTT. This gives the protein CASSSTRLISNTEAFF.

This clone was observed once. The chain has TRBV7-9 and TRBJ1-5; 11 nucleotides match TRBD1. J lost 6 bases, V lost 5 bases, and 15 bases had no gene match. CDR3 length: 18 amino acids. CDR1 is SEHNR, CDR2 FQNEAQ, per germline (reference sequence). CDR3 amino acids: CASSPGWDRGFDSQPQHF. The CDR3 nucleotides read TGTGCCAGCAGCCCCGGGTGGGACAGGGGGTTTGACAGTCAGCCCCAGCATTTT.

This clone was seen a few times. The V gene is TRBV5-5, the J gene TRBJ1-2; D is possibly TRBD1 (5 bases). The CDR3 consists of 14 residues. Trimming removed 2 bases from V and 4 bases from J, with 12 bases in between. The V gene's germline CDR1 is SGHKS and CDR2 YYEKEE (reference sequence). DNA of the CDR3: TGTGCCAGCAGCTTTGAGGGGAGGATCTATGGCTACACCTTC. Its translation is CASSFEGRIYGYTF.

The chain carries TRBV29-1 and TRBJ2-5, with D perhaps matching TRBD1 (6 bases). TRBJ2-7 explains the end of the DNA better; the J call may be wrong. In germline, CDR1 is SQVTM, CDR2 ANQGSEA. The CDR3 is 14 residues long. Here the CDR3 DNA reads TGCAGCGTTGTTCTCATCGCAGGGGCCTACGAGCAGTACTTC. The encoded protein is CSVVLIAGAYEQYF.

The V and J genes are TRBV18 and TRBJ2-2, with 9 bases that match TRBD1. The V and J ends lost 3 bases and 7 bases, in that order; junction bases with no gene match: 3. CDR1 and CDR2 from the germline V gene are KGHSH and LQKENI. The CDR3 extends over 14 amino acids. The CDR3 sequence: CASSPRQGDGELFF. For the CDR3, the DNA is TGTGCCAGCTCACCGCGACAGGGGGACGGGGAGCTGTTTTTT.

The J gene is TRBJ1-1, the V gene TRBV6-5; maybe TRBD1 (6 bases). Trimming shortened V by 4 bases and J by 1 base, and 13 bases separated the two germline ends. Germline V gives CDR1 MNHEY, CDR2 SVGAGI. The CDR3 extends over 15 amino acids. The CDR3 nucleotides read TGTGCCAGCAGTTTCGACAGGTTGGGGAACACTGAAGCTTTCTTT. Translating gives CASSFDRLGNTEAFF.

Comment on this clone: One junction end disagrees with the germline gene, perhaps due to a read error. The chain joins TRBV7-9 to TRBJ1-2; a weak D match, TRBD1 (5 bases). CDR1 and CDR2 (germline): SEHNR, FQNEAQ (reference sequence). The CDR3 is 11 amino acids. The CDR3: CSSRQNYGYTF. CDR3 DNA: TGTTCCAGCAGACAGAATTATGGCTACACCTTC.

The chain employs TRBV15 and TRBJ2-1; TRBD2 aligns across 7 bases. The V and J ends lost 9 bases and 16 bases, in that order; junction bases with no gene match: 12. The CDR3 loop spans 11 amino acids. Germline V gene data show CDR1 as LNHNV and CDR2 as YYDKDF (reference sequence). The CDR3: CATGGDRYSFF. The CDR3 bases are TGTGCCACGGGGGGGGACCGCTACTCATTCTTC.

The count of this clone is one. The V gene is TRBV9, the J gene TRBJ2-2, with 8 bases fitting TRBD2. This CDR3 is 18 amino acids long. V lost 0 bases, J lost 2 bases, and 9 bases stayed unmatched. In germline, CDR1 is SGDLS, CDR2 YYNGEE. CDR3 loop: CASSVVRGGPTNTGELFF. The CDR3 DNA sequence: TGTGCCAGCAGCGTAGTTCGCGGGGGGCCTACTAACACCGGGGAGCTGTTTTTT. The whole variable domain, remainder taken from reference TRBV9 and TRBJ2-2, is DSGVTQTPKHLITATGQRVTLRCSPRSGDLSVYWYQQSLDQGLQFLIQYYNGEERAKGNILERFSAQQFPDLHSELNLSSLELGDSALYFCASSVVRGGPTNTGELFFGEGSRLTVL.

This sequence joins TRBV5-8 and TRBJ1-5; TRBD1 might be the D (5 bases). Looked up from germline, CDR1 is SGHTS and CDR2 is YDEGEE. With 0 bases removed from V and 4 bases from J, the gap between germline ends came to 5 bases. The CDR3 has 13 amino acids. CDR3 amino acids: CASSLGQNQPQHF. The CDR3, as DNA: TGTGCCAGCAGCTTGGGACAGAATCAGCCCCAGCATTTT.

The J gene is TRBJ2-7, the V gene TRBV4-3; unclear D gene. This CDR3 region has 17 residues. Per germline, CDR1 LGHNA and CDR2 YSLEER. Trimming took 0 bases from V and 3 from J, leaving 18 bases between them. CDR3 amino acids: CASSQDPHRKDHYEQYF. The CDR3 DNA reads TGCGCCAGCAGCCAAGATCCCCACAGAAAAGACCACTACGAGCAGTACTTC.

This chain connects TRBV5-1 to TRBJ2-5, with 7 bases that match TRBD1. Unmatched junction bases numbered 3, after V lost 4 bases and J lost 3 bases. The CDR3 is 13 amino acids. Germline V gene sequence: CDR1 SGHRS, CDR2 YFSETQ. The CDR3 region is CASSPTGEETQYF. The CDR3 DNA reads as TGCGCCAGCAGCCCTACAGGGGAAGAGACCCAGTACTTC.

The rearrangement joins TRBV7-3 to TRBJ2-5, with D tentatively TRBD1 (6 bases). V lost 5 bases, J lost 5 bases, and 12 bases lay in between. This CDR3 is built from 13 residues. Germline-derived CDR1 and CDR2 are SGHTA and FQGTGA. The DNA for the CDR3 is TGTGCCAGCAGCCCGTCAGGGGAGGAGACCCAGTACTTC. It encodes CASSPSGEETQYF. Looking up the rest from reference TRBV7-3 and TRBJ2-5 gives the full variable domain: GAGVSQTPSNKVTEKGKYVELRCDPISGHTALYWYRQSLGQGPEFLIYFQGTGAADDSGLPNDRFFAVRPEGSVSTLKIQRTERGDSAVYLCASSPSGEETQYFGPGTRLLVL.